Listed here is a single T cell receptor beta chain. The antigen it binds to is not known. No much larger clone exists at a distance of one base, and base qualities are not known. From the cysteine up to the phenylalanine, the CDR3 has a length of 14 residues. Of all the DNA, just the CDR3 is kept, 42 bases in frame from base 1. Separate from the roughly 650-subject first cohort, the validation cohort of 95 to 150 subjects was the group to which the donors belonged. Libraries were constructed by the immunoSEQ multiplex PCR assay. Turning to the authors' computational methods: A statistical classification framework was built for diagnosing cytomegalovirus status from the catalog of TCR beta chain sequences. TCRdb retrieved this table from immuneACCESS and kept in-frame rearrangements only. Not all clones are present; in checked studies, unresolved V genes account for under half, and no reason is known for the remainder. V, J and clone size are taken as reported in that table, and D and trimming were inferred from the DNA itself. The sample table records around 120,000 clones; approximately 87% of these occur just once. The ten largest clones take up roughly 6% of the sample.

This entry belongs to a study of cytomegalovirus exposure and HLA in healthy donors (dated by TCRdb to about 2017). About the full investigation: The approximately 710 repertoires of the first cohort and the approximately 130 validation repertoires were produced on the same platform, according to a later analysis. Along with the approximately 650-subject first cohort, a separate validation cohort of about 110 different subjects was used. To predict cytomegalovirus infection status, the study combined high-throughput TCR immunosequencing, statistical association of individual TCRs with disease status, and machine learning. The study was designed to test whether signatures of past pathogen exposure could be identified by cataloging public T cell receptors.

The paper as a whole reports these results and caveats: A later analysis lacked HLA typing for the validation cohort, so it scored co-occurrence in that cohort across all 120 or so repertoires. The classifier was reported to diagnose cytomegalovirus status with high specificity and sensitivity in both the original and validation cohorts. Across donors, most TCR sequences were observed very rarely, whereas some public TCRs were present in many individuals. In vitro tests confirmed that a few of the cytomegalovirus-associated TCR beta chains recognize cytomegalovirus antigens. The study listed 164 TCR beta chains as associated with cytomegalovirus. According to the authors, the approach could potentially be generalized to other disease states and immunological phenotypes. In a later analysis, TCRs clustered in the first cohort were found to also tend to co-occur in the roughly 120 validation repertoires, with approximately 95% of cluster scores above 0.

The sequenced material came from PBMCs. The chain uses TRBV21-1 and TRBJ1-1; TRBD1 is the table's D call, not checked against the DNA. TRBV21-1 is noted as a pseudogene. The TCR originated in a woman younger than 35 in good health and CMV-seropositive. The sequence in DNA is TGTGCCAGCAGCAATTTAGACAGGGTGACTGAAGCTTTCTTT. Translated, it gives CASSNLDRVTEAFF.